Listed here is a single T cell receptor beta chain. Participant ages covered roughly 18 to 90 years across around 25 US areas. The study recruited exposed participants who had met a COVID-19 case within 2 weeks before entry. Original analysis: The assay estimated nucleated cells by amplifying reference gene primers. Here immunoSEQ multiplex PCR was the method, and the copy in TCRdb shows in-frame clones only, minus some. V, J and clone size were drawn from that table, and D and trimming were deduced from the DNA. The sample has 200,000 to 250,000 clones; 90% are singletons. This record comes from a study of blood T cell repertoires in COVID-19. The overall study: From T cells, B-cell-depleted T cells, or PBMCs came the material, which was cDNA or gDNA.

Trimming pared 1 base from V and 4 bases from J, leaving 5 bases between. Germline CDR1 LGHDT, CDR2 YNNKEL (reference sequence). The CDR3 extends over 13 amino acids. Sequencing input: PBMCs or T cells enriched from blood (not recorded which). The chain has TRBV3-1 (or the pseudogene TRBV3-2) and TRBJ1-3; D not certain. The source of this sequence is a man aged 25-40 years who had been exposed to COVID-19. CDR3 in amino acids: CASSQVRGNTIYF. The CDR3 DNA reads TGTGCCAGCAGCCAAGTGCGCGGAAACACCATATATTTT.